The 4 T cell receptor beta chains below were found in one sample sequenced in a study of shared clonotypes between healthy human individuals. This table comes from immunoSEQ multiplex PCR, and its TCRdb copy is limited to in-frame clones, with some not included. Of about 1.5 million clones in the sample, about 96% were seen once. Material: naive CD4+ T cells sorted from blood. Subset here: CD45RA+ positively selected. The receptor source for this set is a young man in good health.

The rearrangement joins TRBV2 to TRBJ1-4; D gene uncertain. Looked up from germline, CDR1 is SNHLY and CDR2 is FYNNEI. This CDR3 is 11 amino acids long. Trimming left V 6 bases short and J 12 bases short, with 11 bases between. The CDR3 sequence: CASSLLGELFF. As DNA, the CDR3 is TGTGCCAGCAGCCTCCTAGGTGAACTGTTTTTT.

The V call is TRBV6-5, the J call TRBJ2-1; 10 bases align to TRBD1. CDR3 length: 15 residues. Unmatched junction bases numbered 5, after V lost 6 bases and J lost 3 bases. In germline, CDR1 is MNHEY, CDR2 SVGAGI. The CDR3 region has the DNA TGTGCCAGCAGCCGGACAGGGGGTGACTACAATGAGCAGTTCTTC. Encoded protein: CASSRTGGDYNEQFF.

This chain uses TRBV28 with TRBJ2-5; D gene uncertain. The germline V gene has CDR1 MDHEN and CDR2 SYDVKM. V shed 4 bases and J shed 3 bases, with 6 bases lying between them. There are 12 residues in the CDR3. The DNA of the CDR3 is TGTGCCAGCAGTTGGGCGGAAGAGACCCAGTACTTC. Its translation: CASSWAEETQYF.

This rearrangement joins TRBV30 to TRBJ2-7; 7 nucleotides line up with TRBD2. Germline CDR1 and CDR2: GTSNPN and SVGIG (reference sequence). There are 13 residues in the CDR3. The ends lost 2 bases at V and 2 bases at J; junction bases unmatched: 3. In DNA form, the CDR3 reads TGTGCCTGGAGTATCAGCGGGACCTACGAGCAGTACTTC. This sequence encodes CAWSISGTYEQYF.